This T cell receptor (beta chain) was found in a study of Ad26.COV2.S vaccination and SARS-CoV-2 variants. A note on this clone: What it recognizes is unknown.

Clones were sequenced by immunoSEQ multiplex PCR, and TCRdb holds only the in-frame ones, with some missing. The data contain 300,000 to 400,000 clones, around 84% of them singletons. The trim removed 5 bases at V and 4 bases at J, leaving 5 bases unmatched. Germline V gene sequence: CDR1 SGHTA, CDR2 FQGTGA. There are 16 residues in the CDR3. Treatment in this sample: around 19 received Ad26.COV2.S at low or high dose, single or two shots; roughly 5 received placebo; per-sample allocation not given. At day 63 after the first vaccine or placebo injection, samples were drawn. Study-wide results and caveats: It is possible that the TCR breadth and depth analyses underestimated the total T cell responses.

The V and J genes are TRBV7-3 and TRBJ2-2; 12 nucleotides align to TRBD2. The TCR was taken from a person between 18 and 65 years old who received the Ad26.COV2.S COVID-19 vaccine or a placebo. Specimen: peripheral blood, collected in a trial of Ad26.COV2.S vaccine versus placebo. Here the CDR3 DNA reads TGTGCCAGCAGCCCCGGGGGACTAGCGGGCACCGGGGAGCTGTTTTTT. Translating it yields CASSPGGLAGTGELFF. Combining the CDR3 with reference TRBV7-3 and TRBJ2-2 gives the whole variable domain GAGVSQTPSNKVTEKGKYVELRCDPISGHTALYWYRQSLGQGPEFLIYFQGTGAADDSGLPNDRFFAVRPEGSVSTLKIQRTERGDSAVYLCASSPGGLAGTGELFFGEGSRLTVL.